This TCR beta chain emerged from a study of T cell responses to AZD1222 COVID-19 vaccine (TCRdb year 2021). For the wider study: Because spike-specific TCR depth and breadth did not differ between the two schedules, AZD1222 recipients who got a second dose at roughly 4 weeks were pooled with those who got a second dose at roughly 12 weeks. A total of just over 230 trial participants underwent TCR sequencing, of whom approximately 200 had received two doses of AZD1222 and about 25 had received two doses of the MenACWY control vaccine. Trial participants were enrolled by age into subgroups of 18-55, 56-69 and 70-plus years, and around 150, 28 and 57 TCR-sequenced participants, respectively, were included in these subgroups. General findings and caveats noted by the study authors: Spike-specific TCR breadth and depth rose significantly after two AZD1222 doses compared with day 0 and with MenACWY recipients. No day 14 peak-response samples were available, so repertoires were characterized only after the peak T cell response. Reportedly, close to half of the unique spike-specific TCRs recognized epitopes lying outside the regions that are mutated in the B.1.351 and B.1.1.7 variants. In the small 56-69-year group, the increase in depth fell short of significance, most likely because of low power. Participants were mostly white British and included more females than males, and it was suggested by the authors that clonal diversity may have been underestimated. Vaccine-associated CD4 TCRs spanned the whole spike protein, with dominant responses in regions 160-218 and 743-854. Conclusions about previously exposed vaccinees are limited, since just six or seven AZD1222 recipients were seropositive for SARS-CoV-2 at baseline.

The intended sense of this specimen's time point label: baseline before first vaccination. Vaccinee samples were obtained from the UK trials COV001 and COV002, which included a single-blind randomized controlled phase 2/3 trial of AZD1222 (ChAdOx1 nCoV-19) in healthy adults. For TCRbeta chain sequencing, PBMC samples from trial participants were taken at day 0 and at day 28 after the second dose. With regard to this clone: The antigen this receptor binds is unknown. No base qualities exist here, and no much larger clone lies one base off it.

The CDR3 regions of human TCRbeta chains were analyzed by immunosequencing. In the paper's pipeline: Repertoire TCRs were matched against a reference library of SARS-CoV-2-specific TCRs generated with the MIRA antigen-specificity platform. Breadth was defined as the fraction of unique TCRs that were SARS-CoV-2-associated. Depth was defined as the fraction of total T cells that were SARS-CoV-2-associated. Using the MIRA data, each spike-specific TCR was mapped to the spike region that the TCR reacts to and placed in a CD4 or CD8 class. Log10-transformed breadth and depth values were compared by one-way ANOVA with Sidak's multiple comparisons tests. TCRdb carries this immuneACCESS record with in-frame sequences only. Its versions omit some clonotypes, under half of them owing to an unresolved V gene in the studies checked, with the rest unexplained. V, J and clone size were drawn from that table, and D and trimming were deduced from the DNA. Recorded for this sample are about 120,000 clones; approximately 90% of them occurred a single time. The ten largest clones represent 8.4% of the sample.

The junction carries 9 bases between V and J, which are trimmed by 0 bases and 0 bases respectively. CDR1 is given as LGHDT and CDR2 as YNNKEL, both from the germline V gene (reference sequence). From the cysteine through the phenylalanine, the CDR3 covers 16 amino acids. The sequence is cut down to CDR3 DNA, 48 bases in frame from base 1. The receptor was isolated from an adult in good health. The source was peripheral blood, collected on day 0 of AZD1222 vaccination. The V and J genes are TRBV3-1 (or the pseudogene TRBV3-2) and TRBJ1-3; the D gene cannot be resolved reliably. CDR3 region: CASSQDLGFSGNTIYF. The base sequence is TGTGCCAGCAGCCAAGATCTAGGGTTCTCTGGAAACACCATATATTTT.